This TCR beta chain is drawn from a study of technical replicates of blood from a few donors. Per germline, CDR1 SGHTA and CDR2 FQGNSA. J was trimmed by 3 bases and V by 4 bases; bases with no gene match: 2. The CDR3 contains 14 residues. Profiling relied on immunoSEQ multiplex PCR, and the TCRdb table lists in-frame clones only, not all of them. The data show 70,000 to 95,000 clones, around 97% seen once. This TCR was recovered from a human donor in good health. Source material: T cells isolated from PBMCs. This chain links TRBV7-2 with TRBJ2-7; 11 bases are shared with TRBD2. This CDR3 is CASSSGTSGYEQYF. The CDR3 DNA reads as TGTGCCAGCAGCTCAGGGACTAGCGGCTACGAGCAGTACTTC.